Below are 9 T cell receptor beta chains sequenced from a single sample in a study of human T cells and chemical hapten exposure (dated by TCRdb to about 2021). The time point label of this sample denotes: patch test 1, 2 weeks after DPC sensitization. Sample treatment or condition, as interpreted from the label and publication: therapeutic diphenylcyclopropenone sensitization with weekly scalp DPC. The receptor library was made with RACE. TCRdb shows the sequencer as NextSeq 500. TCRdb cleaned the public reads at Q25 with fastp, built clones with MiXCR and kept in-frame beta chains. Records with the same CDR3 protein are collapsed into one entry carrying the most frequent genes and DNA. Across this sample there are fewer than 150,000 distinct CDR3 sequences, with roughly 15% seen only once. The ten largest clones capture 0.8% to 1% of the sample. This material consisted of whole blood, taken in connection with sensitization to the hapten diphenylcyclopropenone (DPC). The receptors originated from a young man with alopecia areata. Some clones in this sample may be carry-over from other donors' samples.

The DNA for the CDR3 is TGCGCCAGCAGTCGCTCGAGGGGGGAGGTTTTATACAATGAGCAGTTCTTC. It codes for CASSRSRGEVLYNEQFF. V usage is TRBV4-1 and J usage is TRBJ2-1; D may be TRBD1 or TRBD2 (6 bases each). Germline V gene lookup returns CDR1 MGHRA and CDR2 YSYEKL. The CDR3 totals 17 residues. The V end lost 6 bases, the J end lost 4 bases, and 22 bases lay between the germline ends.

In this sample, this clonotype turned up many times. J is TRBJ2-6 and V is TRBV28, with D tentatively TRBD2 (6 bases). Germline assignment: CDR1 MDHEN and CDR2 SYDVKM. V was clipped by 3 bases and J by 0 bases, with 18 bases between them. This CDR3 spans 19 amino acids. In DNA, the CDR3 is TGTGCCAGCAGTTTCGAGGCGGGAAGTCCCTACTCTGGGGCCAACGTCCTGACTTTC. Residues: CASSFEAGSPYSGANVLTF.

The table lists this clonotype with a few counts. The chain is built from TRBV7-9 and TRBJ2-5, with D tentatively TRBD1 (5 bases). The CDR3 contains 14 residues. The V gene's germline CDR1 is SEHNR and CDR2 FQNEAQ (reference sequence). V lost 2 bases to trimming and J lost 3 bases, with 10 bases between them. Written as DNA, the CDR3 is TGTGCCAGCAGCTTACTCCAGGGCGAAGAGACCCAGTACTTC. Residues: CASSLLQGEETQYF. The variable domain in full, with the rest retrieved from reference TRBV7-9 and TRBJ2-5, is DTGVSQNPRHKITKRGQNVTFRCDPISEHNRLYWYRQTLGQGPEFLTYFQNEAQLEKSRLLSDRFSAERPKGSFSTLEIQRTEQGDSAMYLCASSLLQGEETQYFGPGTRLLVL.

This clonotype was counted at least ten times. CDR3 residues: CASSLIIGAYNEQFF. The CDR3 nucleotides read TGTGCCAGCAGCTTAATAATAGGAGCCTACAATGAGCAGTTCTTC. This rearrangement joins TRBV7-2 to TRBJ2-1; no definite D call. The V end lost 2 bases, the J end lost 2 bases, and 10 bases lay between the germline ends. The germline CDR1 and CDR2 sequences are SGHTA and FQGNSA. The CDR3 has 15 amino acids.

This clonotype was detected a few times. The V call is TRBV20-1, the J call TRBJ1-1; D not resolved. V was cut by 5 bases and J by 1 base, with 8 bases left in between. CDR3 length: 12 amino acids. Germline V gene sequence: CDR1 DFQATT, CDR2 SNEGSKA (reference sequence). CDR3 sequence: CSAPDTNTEAFF. DNA for the CDR3: TGCAGTGCTCCCGACACGAACACTGAAGCTTTCTTT.

The CDR3 reads CASRQGISEQFF. CDR3 coding DNA: TGTGCCAGCAGACAGGGTATAAGCGAGCAGTTCTTC. The rearrangement joins TRBV3-1 to TRBJ2-1; TRBD1 is a possible D gene (6 bases). Per the germline V gene, CDR1 is LGHDT and CDR2 is YNNKEL (reference sequence). CDR3 length equals 12 residues. V lost 6 bases to trimming and J lost 10 bases, with 13 bases between them.

In its sample, this clonotype was seen many times. The chain is built from TRBV3-1 and TRBJ1-2; D is unclear. CDR1 is LGHDT, CDR2 YNNKEL, per germline (reference sequence). V was trimmed by 1 base and J by 0 bases, leaving 15 bases between them. This CDR3 spans 17 amino acids. CDR3 protein: CASSQGIRYEANYGYTF. CDR3 coding DNA: TGTGCCAGCAGCCAAGGGATCCGATATGAAGCTAACTATGGCTACACCTTC.

The rearrangement links TRBV4-1 to TRBJ2-5; D call uncertain. Trimming took off 1 base at V and 0 bases at J, with 9 bases between the two ends. This CDR3 is built from 15 residues. CDR1 is MGHRA and CDR2 is YSYEKL in the germline V gene. CDR3 sequence reads: CASSQVMTYQETQYF. CDR3 coding DNA: TGCGCCAGCAGCCAAGTAATGACTTACCAAGAGACCCAGTACTTC.

This clonotype has only a few counts. The chain links TRBV3-1 to TRBJ1-1; TRBD1 matches at 9 bases. This CDR3 region has 15 residues. Germline V gene data show CDR1 as LGHDT and CDR2 as YNNKEL (reference sequence). V was pared by 3 bases and J by 4 bases, with 6 bases of the junction left unmatched. CDR3 coding DNA: TGTGCCAGCAGCCAGCCTGGACAGGGGAGCACTGAAGCTTTCTTT. This codes for CASSQPGQGSTEAFF.